These 9 T cell receptor beta chains were sequenced from one sample in a study of blood T cells in healthy people across ages. Then a second PCR, running roughly 7 to 11 cycles, was carried out with a sample-barcoded 5' primer and a J-beta primer mix. From the 5' RACE reads, TCRdb called clonotypes with MiXCR, one entry per CDR3 protein. This sample yields roughly 680,000 distinct CDR3 sequences, of which about 51% are seen a single time; about 13% belongs to the top ten. Sequencing input: blood. Receptor source: a woman of 80 years or more in good health.

Comment on this clonotype: A much larger clone lies one base from this, so it may be a read error. CDR3 region: CASRKTSGSGNEQYF. CDR3 in DNA: TGCGCCAGCAGGAAGACTAGCGGGAGTGGGAATGAGCAGTACTTC. The V call is TRBV5-1, the J call TRBJ2-1; TRBD2 aligns across 12 bases. Matching the DNA end better, TRBJ2-7 makes the J call doubtful. This CDR3 contains 15 residues. Germline CDR1 is SGHRS and CDR2 is YFSETQ.

Ten or more counts support this clonotype. V is TRBV7-2 and J is TRBJ2-5; no clear D. V lost 1 base, J lost 4 bases, and 10 bases lay in between. CDR1 and CDR2 from the germline V gene are SGHTA and FQGNSA. The CDR3 extends over 14 amino acids. Written as DNA, the CDR3 is TGTGCCAGCAGCTTAGGGGTGGGCCGAGAGACCCAGTACTTC. It translates to CASSLGVGRETQYF. Full variable domain (missing parts from reference TRBV7-2 and TRBJ2-5): GAGVSQSPSNKVTEKGKDVELRCDPISGHTALYWYRQSLGQGLEFLIYFQGNSAPDKSGLPSDRFSAERTGGSVSTLTIQRTQQEDSAVYLCASSLGVGRETQYFGPGTRLLVL.

This clonotype was seen at least ten times. V and J are TRBV5-1 and TRBJ2-7; TRBD1 matches 7 bases. V lost 0 bases and J lost 2; bases outside the gene matches: 11. Germline lookup yields CDR1 SGHRS and CDR2 YFSETQ. CDR3 length: 17 amino acids. In DNA, the CDR3 is TGCGCCAGCAGCTTGGGTCTAAAAGGGGGCTTTACCTACGAGCAGTACTTC. The encoded protein is CASSLGLKGGFTYEQYF.

The chain has TRBV7-2 and TRBJ2-1; TRBD2 matches 11 bases. This CDR3 has 18 amino acids. Germline values: CDR1 SGHTA, CDR2 FQGNSA. With 2 bases clipped from V and 2 bases from J, the junction kept 8 bases outside the gene matches. The CDR3 region is CASSLPDSGRGAYNEQFF. Here the CDR3 DNA reads TGTGCCAGCAGCTTACCAGATAGCGGGAGGGGGGCCTACAATGAGCAGTTCTTC.

The chain recombines TRBV27 with TRBJ2-7; no firm D call. The CDR3 sequence is 12 residues long. With 3 bases removed from V and 7 bases from J, the gap between germline ends came to 10 bases. The V gene's germline CDR1 is MNHEY and CDR2 SMNVEV (reference sequence). The CDR3 bases are TGTGCCAGCAGTTTTCGGGCCGGGGAGCAGTACTTC. This gives the protein CASSFRAGEQYF.

The rearrangement uses TRBV4-2 and TRBJ1-2; D not certain. The CDR3 loop spans 14 amino acids. CDR1 is LGHNA, CDR2 YNFKEQ, per germline. Between the trimmed V and J ends, which lost 0 bases and 4 bases, there was a span of 9 bases. The CDR3 is CASSQEAGFYGYTF. The CDR3 DNA follows: TGTGCCAGCAGCCAAGAGGCGGGATTCTATGGCTACACCTTC.

Comment on this clonotype: One junction end does not reproduce the germline sequence, and a read error may be involved. This chain links TRBV7-2 with TRBJ2-1; no reliable D call. Germline assignment: CDR1 SGHTA and CDR2 FQGNSA. The CDR3 spans 15 residues. The CDR3 region has the DNA TGTGCCAGCGGCTTAGGGCCCAGCTCCTACAATGAGCAGTTCTTC. This gives the protein CASGLGPSSYNEQFF. Full variable domain (outside the CDR3, taken from reference TRBV7-2 and TRBJ2-1): GAGVSQSPSNKVTEKGKDVELRCDPISGHTALYWYRQSLGQGLEFLIYFQGNSAPDKSGLPSDRFSAERTGGSVSTLTIQRTQQEDSAVYLCASGLGPSSYNEQFFGPGTRLTVL.

This clonotype was observed many times. The genes are TRBV5-1 and TRBJ2-5, with 11 nucleotides matching TRBD2. The trim removed 4 bases at V and 4 bases at J, leaving 3 bases unmatched. This CDR3 comprises 14 residues. Per germline, CDR1 SGHRS and CDR2 YFSETQ. As DNA, the CDR3 is TGCGCCAGCAGCATTGGGACTAGCGGAGAGACCCAGTACTTC. This codes for CASSIGTSGETQYF.

The chain has TRBV7-2 and TRBJ2-3; 9 bases match TRBD2. The junction had 13 bases not matched to a gene; V was cut back by 3 bases and J by 6 bases. Germline V lookup: CDR1 SGHTA, CDR2 FQGNSA. The CDR3 runs 17 residues. The chain's CDR3 is CASSFPSAGGKEDTQYF. In nucleotides, the CDR3 is TGTGCCAGCAGCTTTCCTTCAGCGGGAGGAAAGGAGGATACGCAGTATTTT. The full variable domain, with the rest looked up from reference TRBV7-2 and TRBJ2-3, is GAGVSQSPSNKVTEKGKDVELRCDPISGHTALYWYRQSLGQGLEFLIYFQGNSAPDKSGLPSDRFSAERTGGSVSTLTIQRTQQEDSAVYLCASSFPSAGGKEDTQYFGPGTRLTVL.